This T cell receptor (beta chain) comes out of a study of T cell changes during pregnancy in multiple sclerosis. This CDR3 is built from 17 residues. The V gene end was trimmed by 3 bases and the J gene end by 2 bases; junction bases not matched to a gene: 6. Germline values: CDR1 MNHEY, CDR2 SMNVEV (reference sequence). Using immunoSEQ multiplex PCR, the repertoire was profiled, and TCRdb retains in-frame clones only, with some absent. The sample lists 50,000 to 70,000 clones, more than 85% occurring once. The sample in question was CD8+ T cells from peripheral blood mononuclear cells, obtained before pregnancy. This clonotype was sampled from a female donor with multiple sclerosis, enrolled in a pregnancy study. The chain couples TRBV27 to TRBJ2-3; the match to TRBD2 covers 12 bases. The CDR3 sequence: CASSLWTSGEFTDTQYF. In DNA, the CDR3 is TGTGCCAGCAGTTTGTGGACTAGCGGGGAGTTCACAGATACGCAGTATTTT.